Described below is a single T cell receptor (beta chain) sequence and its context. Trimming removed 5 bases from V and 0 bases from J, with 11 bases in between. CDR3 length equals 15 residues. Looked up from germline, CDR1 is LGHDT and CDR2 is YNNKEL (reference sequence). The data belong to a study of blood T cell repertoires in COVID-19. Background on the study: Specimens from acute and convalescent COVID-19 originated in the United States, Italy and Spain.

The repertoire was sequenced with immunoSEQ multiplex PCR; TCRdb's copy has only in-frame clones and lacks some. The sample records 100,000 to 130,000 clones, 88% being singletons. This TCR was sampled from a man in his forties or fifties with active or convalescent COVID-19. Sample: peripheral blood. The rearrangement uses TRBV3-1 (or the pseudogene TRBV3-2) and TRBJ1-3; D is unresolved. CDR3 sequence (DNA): TGTGCCAGCAGCTCAGACTGGAACTCTGGAAACACCATATATTTT. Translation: CASSSDWNSGNTIYF.